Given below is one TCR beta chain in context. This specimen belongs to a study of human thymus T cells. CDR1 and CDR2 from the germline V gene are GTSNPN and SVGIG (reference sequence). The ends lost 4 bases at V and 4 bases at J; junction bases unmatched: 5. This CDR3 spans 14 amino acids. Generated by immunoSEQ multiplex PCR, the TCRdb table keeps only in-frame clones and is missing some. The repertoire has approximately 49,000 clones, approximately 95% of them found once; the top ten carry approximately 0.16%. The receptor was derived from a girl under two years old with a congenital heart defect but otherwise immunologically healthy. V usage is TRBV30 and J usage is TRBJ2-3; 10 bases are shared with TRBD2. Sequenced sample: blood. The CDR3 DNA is TGTGCCTGGAAGCTAGCGGGAGTTCCAGATACGCAGTATTTT. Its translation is CAWKLAGVPDTQYF. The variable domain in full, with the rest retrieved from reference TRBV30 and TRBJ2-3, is SQTIHQWPATLVQPVGSPLSLECTVEGTSNPNLYWYRQAAGRGLQLLFYSVGIGQISSEVPQNLSASRPQDRQFILSSKKLLLSDSGFYLCAWKLAGVPDTQYFGPGTRLTVL.